This T cell receptor (beta chain) was sequenced in a study of tumor-infiltrating lymphocytes in primary liver carcinoma. Study-wide findings and caveats: The proportion of top clones found throughout all five tumor regions was only about 7.5-24%. The top-250-clone fraction was significantly higher in tumors than in blood (p = 0.039).

Making TCR beta cDNA involved approximately 510 ng total RNA and a constant-region primer. Three rounds of nested multiplex PCR with slightly modified ARM-PCR produced TCR beta libraries. TRBV1-TRBV30 forward primers paired with a C-beta reverse primer drove the first two PCR rounds, about 9 cycles each. TCRdb used MiXCR to reprocess the multiplex PCR reads, holding one entry per CDR3 protein. The sample holds roughly 55,000 distinct CDR3 sequences, approximately 70% seen once. DNA and RNA were both co-extracted from roughly 18-30 mg of bulk tissue that had not been sorted. This clonotype appeared a single time. Antigen specificity is unknown. CDR1 is SGHRS, CDR2 YFSETQ, per germline. This CDR3 has 16 amino acids. Unmatched junction bases numbered 11, after V lost 4 bases and J lost 5 bases.

Sample: liver tumor tissue from sampling region 2. The subset is: tumor region T2, inferior pole. The TCR sequence derives from a man aged 35-49 years with primary liver carcinoma and hepatitis B virus infection. The genes are TRBV5-1 and TRBJ2-5; 10 nucleotides agree with TRBD2. The CDR3 is CASSGTSVSSGETQYF. CDR3 in DNA: TGCGCCAGCAGCGGGACTAGCGTGAGTAGCGGGGAGACCCAGTACTTC.